This T cell receptor (beta chain) was observed in a study of radiotherapy plus CTLA-4 blockade in lung cancer. On this clone itself: Its antigen is unidentified.

Whole-study findings and limits: Increased serum interferon-beta after radiation also reportedly predicted response strongly. Blood TCR clones of tumor origin expanded after radiotherapy plus ipilimumab.

Focal radiation and CTLA-4 blockade (ipilimumab) were tested in chemo-refractory metastatic non-small-cell lung cancer patients. This table comes from immunoSEQ multiplex PCR, and its TCRdb copy is limited to in-frame clones, with some not included. Among roughly 77,000 clones listed, less than 85% were seen once. Sequences were derived from peripheral blood, sampled from a patient treated with radiotherapy plus ipilimumab. The sequence derives from a human donor with non-small cell lung cancer whose response to radiotherapy plus ipilimumab could not be evaluated.

The CDR3 sequence: CASSSLYNGGDGYTF. The DNA for the CDR3 is TGTGCCAGCAGTTCTCTATACAACGGGGGTGACGGCTACACCTTC. The chain couples TRBV6-4 to TRBJ1-2; tentative D call: TRBD1 (5 bases). Trimming removed 5 bases at V and 8 bases at J, with 21 bases between. CDR3 length equals 15 residues. CDR1 and CDR2 from the germline V gene are MRHNA and SNTAGT.